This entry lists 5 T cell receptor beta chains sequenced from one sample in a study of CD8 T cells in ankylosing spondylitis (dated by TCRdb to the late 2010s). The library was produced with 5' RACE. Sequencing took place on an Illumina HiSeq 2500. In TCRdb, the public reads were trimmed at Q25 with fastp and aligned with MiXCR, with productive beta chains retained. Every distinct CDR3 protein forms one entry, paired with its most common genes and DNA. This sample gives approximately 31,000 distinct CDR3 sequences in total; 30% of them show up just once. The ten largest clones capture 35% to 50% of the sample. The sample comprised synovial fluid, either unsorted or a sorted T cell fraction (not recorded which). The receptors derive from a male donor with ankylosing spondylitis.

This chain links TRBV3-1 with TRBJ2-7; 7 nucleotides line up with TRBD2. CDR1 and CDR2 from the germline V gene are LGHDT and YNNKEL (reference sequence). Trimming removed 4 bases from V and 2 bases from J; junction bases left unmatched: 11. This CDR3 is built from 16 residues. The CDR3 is CASSPAPGGYTYEQYF. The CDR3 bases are TGTGCCAGCAGCCCCGCACCCGGGGGGTATACCTACGAGCAGTACTTC.

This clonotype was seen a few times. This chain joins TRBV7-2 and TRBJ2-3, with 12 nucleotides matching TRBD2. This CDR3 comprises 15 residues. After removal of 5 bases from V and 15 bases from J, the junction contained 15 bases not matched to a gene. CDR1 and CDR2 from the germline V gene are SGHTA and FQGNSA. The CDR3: CASSSPTLAGGPAYF. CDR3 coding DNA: TGTGCCAGCAGCAGCCCTACCCTAGCGGGAGGGCCGGCATATTTT.

CDR3 DNA sequence: TGTGCCAGCAGCTTGATGAGGGGCAGCTCCTACGAGCAGTACTTC. Residues: CASSLMRGSSYEQYF. This chain connects TRBV7-2 to TRBJ2-7; the D gene could be TRBD1 or TRBD2 (5 bases each). Germline V gives CDR1 SGHTA, CDR2 FQGNSA. V was shortened by 3 bases and J by 0 bases, with 12 bases between the two germline ends. The CDR3 has 15 residues.

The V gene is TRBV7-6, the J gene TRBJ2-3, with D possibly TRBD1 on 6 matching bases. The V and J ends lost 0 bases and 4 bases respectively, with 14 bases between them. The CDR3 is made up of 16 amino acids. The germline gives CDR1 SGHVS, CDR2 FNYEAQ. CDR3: CASSLAPGQRSDTQYF. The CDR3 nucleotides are TGTGCCAGCAGCTTAGCGCCAGGACAGAGGTCAGATACGCAGTATTTT.

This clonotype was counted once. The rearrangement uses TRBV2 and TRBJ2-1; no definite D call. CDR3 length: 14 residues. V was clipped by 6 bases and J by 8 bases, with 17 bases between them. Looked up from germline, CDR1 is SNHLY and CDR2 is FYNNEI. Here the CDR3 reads CASSFMGTSDEQFF. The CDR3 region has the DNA TGTGCCAGCAGCTTTATGGGAACTTCGGATGAGCAGTTCTTC.